This T cell receptor (beta chain) is drawn from a study of T-cell reconstitution after alpha-beta-depleted transplantation in children. Whole-study findings and limits: Surviving recipient T cells and thymic progenitors underlay high day-60 TCRbeta diversity in some patients. Several hundred graft clones that had expanded were reportedly the source of alpha-beta T cells about two months after transplant. By one year post-transplant, T-cell counts and diversity largely arose from T cells that were newly produced.

The table lists this clonotype with many counts. Its antigen is not identified. The CDR3 is 17 residues long. Germline values: CDR1 MNHEY, CDR2 SVGAGI. J was trimmed by 0 bases and V by 4 bases; bases with no gene match: 11. Unique molecular identifiers featured in how the TCRbeta library was prepared. Each CDR3 protein is one row after TCRdb ran MiXCR on the PCR reads. The sample lists about 27,000 distinct CDR3 sequences, roughly a sixth occurring once. The material sequenced was PBMCs, mostly from graft donor cells, taken 60 days after TCRalphabeta/CD19-depleted stem cell transplant. V is TRBV6-5 and J is TRBJ2-7; TRBD1 matches at 8 bases. The source of this sequence is a male patient between 2 and 9 years old who had a stem cell transplant for acute lymphoblastic leukemia, so the T cells may come from the graft donor. The CDR3 loop is CASSSTLLRGHSYEQYF. The CDR3 DNA follows: TGTGCCAGCAGTTCCACTCTCCTCAGGGGGCACTCCTACGAGCAGTACTTC.